These 8 T cell receptor beta chains share one sample of origin, sequenced in a study of blood T cell repertoires in COVID-19. Profiled with immunoSEQ multiplex PCR; TCRdb holds only in-frame clones, not every one. The sample holds around 250,000 clones, around 83% seen once. Source material: peripheral blood. These receptors all stem from a man aged 18-30 years with active or convalescent COVID-19.

V usage is TRBV3-1 (or the pseudogene TRBV3-2) and J usage is TRBJ1-5; D is undetermined. Deletions cut 0 bases from V and 4 bases from J, with 7 bases between. The CDR3 runs to 14 residues. Per the germline V gene, CDR1 is LGHDT and CDR2 is YNNKEL (reference sequence). Here the CDR3 DNA reads TGTGCCAGCAGCCAAGATTTCGGGAATCAGCCCCAGCATTTT. Its translation is CASSQDFGNQPQHF.

The rearrangement links TRBV13 to TRBJ2-1; TRBD2 matches 10 bases. The germline gives CDR1 PRHDT, CDR2 FYEKMQ (reference sequence). The CDR3 has 13 amino acids. The junction had 6 bases not matched to a gene; V was cut back by 7 bases and J by 9 bases. The chain's CDR3 is CASKGLAAFEQFF. CDR3 nucleotides: TGTGCCAGCAAAGGACTAGCGGCGTTTGAGCAGTTCTTC.

The chain employs TRBV24-1 and TRBJ2-7; TRBD1 matches 7 bases. V was pared by 7 bases and J by 0 bases, with 5 bases of the junction left unmatched. The germline V gene has CDR1 KGHDR and CDR2 SFDVKD. The CDR3 contains 14 residues. In DNA, the CDR3 is TGTGCCACCAGACCCGGGACAGACTCCTACGAGCAGTACTTC. Its protein is CATRPGTDSYEQYF.

This chain uses TRBV7-2 with TRBJ2-1, with 7 nucleotides matching TRBD1. CDR3 length: 17 residues. V lost 1 base, J lost 4 bases, and 10 bases stayed unmatched. Germline V gene data show CDR1 as SGHTA and CDR2 as FQGNSA. This CDR3 reads CASSLEGASGQYNEQFF. CDR3 nucleotide sequence: TGTGCCAGCAGCTTAGAGGGGGCGTCTGGCCAGTACAATGAGCAGTTCTTC. The full variable domain, completed using reference TRBV7-2 and TRBJ2-1, is GAGVSQSPSNKVTEKGKDVELRCDPISGHTALYWYRQSLGQGLEFLIYFQGNSAPDKSGLPSDRFSAERTGGSVSTLTIQRTQQEDSAVYLCASSLEGASGQYNEQFFGPGTRLTVL.

V gene TRBV4-2 combines with J gene TRBJ2-7; tentative D call: TRBD1 (5 bases). Between the trimmed V and J ends, which lost 0 bases and 4 bases, there was a span of 10 bases. The CDR3 runs 14 residues. The germline V gene has CDR1 LGHNA and CDR2 YNFKEQ. The CDR3 bases are TGTGCCAGCAGCCAAGATTTTGGGGCATACGAGCAGTACTTC. Translated, it gives CASSQDFGAYEQYF.

The chain employs TRBV5-6 and TRBJ2-2; 10 nucleotides align to TRBD2. The trim removed 3 bases at V and 3 bases at J, leaving 2 bases unmatched. There are 15 residues in the CDR3. The germline V gene encodes CDR1 SGHDT and CDR2 YYEEEE. The CDR3 reads CASSSSGGYTGELFF. The CDR3 DNA is TGTGCCAGCAGCTCTAGCGGGGGATACACCGGGGAGCTGTTTTTT.

The V gene is TRBV5-1, the J gene TRBJ2-7; possibly TRBD2 for D (5 bases). Trimming took off 0 bases at V and 7 bases at J, with 11 bases between the two ends. The CDR3 runs 13 residues. Germline lookup yields CDR1 SGHRS and CDR2 YFSETQ. The CDR3 DNA reads TGCGCCAGCAGCTTGGGTGGCTCGGGAGAGCAGTACTTC. Protein sequence: CASSLGGSGEQYF.

This clone was counted a few times. The DNA is omitted, as the CDR3 cannot be located on it reliably, and the CDR3 follows TCRdb's listing. V is TRBV27 and J is TRBJ2-5; the table's D call TRBD2 went unverified against the DNA. Germline-derived CDR1 and CDR2 are MNHEY and SMNVEV (reference sequence). The CDR3 is 16 amino acids in total, end residues counted. Here the CDR3 reads CASSSSTSGGKKTQYF.